Reported below is one TCR beta chain. This sample is part of a study of blood T cell repertoires in COVID-19. Data came from immunoSEQ multiplex PCR; TCRdb stores just in-frame clones and leaves some out. The data hold about 200,000 clones, with approximately 90% observed a single time. With 5 bases clipped from V and 5 bases from J, the junction kept 7 bases outside the gene matches. The CDR3 consists of 15 residues. Germline assignment: CDR1 ENHRY and CDR2 SYGVKD. The sample was peripheral blood. The chain joins TRBV10-3 to TRBJ1-5; 9 bases match TRBD1. This receptor was identified in a man aged 50-60 years with acute or convalescent COVID-19. The CDR3 protein is CAISPGTGSDQPQHF. The DNA of the CDR3 is TGTGCCATCAGTCCTGGGACAGGGAGCGATCAGCCCCAGCATTTT.